This record concerns one TCR beta chain sequence. The data derive from a study of T cells expressing NK-cell markers. Study as a whole: Researchers got TCR beta repertoires out of sorted CD3+CD56+NKG2C+, CD3+CD56+NKG2C- and CD3+CD56-NKG2C+ T cells.

From the 5' RACE reads, TCRdb lists one entry per CDR3 protein and no DNA. Its listing shows 200,000 to 300,000 distinct CDR3 sequences. This CDR3 has 12 residues. Looked up from germline, CDR1 is GTSNPN and CDR2 is SVGIG (reference sequence). This clonotype originated in a man in his late teens or twenties in good health. The chain links TRBV30 to TRBJ2-7; with no DNA, the TCRdb D assignment of TRBD1 cannot be verified. What was sequenced was blood T cells: a sorted CD56 or NKG2C T cell subset, CD4+ or CD8+ T cells, or bulk PBMC T cells (not recorded which). The CDR3 here is CACRRDAYEQYF.